This T cell receptor (beta chain) was identified during a study of T cell responses to AZD1222 COVID-19 vaccine. Study-wide results and limits: Spike-wide vaccine-associated CD4 TCRs dominated at 160-218 and 743-854. Spike-specific TCR breadth and depth grew following two AZD1222 doses.

The CDR3 totals 14 residues. V lost 5 bases and J 3 bases, leaving 12 bases between the germline ends. Germline CDR1 is LNHDA and CDR2 is SQIVND (reference sequence). Turning to this clone: The antigen remains unidentified.

Profiled with immunoSEQ multiplex PCR; TCRdb holds only in-frame clones, not every one. The sample shows 110,000 to 150,000 clones, approximately 90% of them seen only once. This specimen was peripheral blood, taken on day 0 of AZD1222 vaccination. The receptor was derived from an adult in good health. The V gene is TRBV19, the J gene TRBJ2-3; no clear D. This CDR3 reads CASSGRVGTDTQYF. The DNA of the CDR3 is TGTGCCAGTAGTGGCCGCGTAGGTACAGATACGCAGTATTTT.